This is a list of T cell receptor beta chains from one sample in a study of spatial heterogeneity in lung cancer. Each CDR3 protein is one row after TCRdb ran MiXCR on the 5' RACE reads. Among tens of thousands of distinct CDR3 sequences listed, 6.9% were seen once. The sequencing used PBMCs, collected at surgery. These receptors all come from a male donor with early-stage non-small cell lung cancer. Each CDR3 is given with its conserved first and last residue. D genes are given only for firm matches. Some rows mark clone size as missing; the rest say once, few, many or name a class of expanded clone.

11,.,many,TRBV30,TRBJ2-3,TGTGCCTGGAAATCCGAGGTCGCGCAGTATTTT,CAWKSEVAQYF
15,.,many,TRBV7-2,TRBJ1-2,TGTGCCAGCAGCTTAGTTTGGGCAGGATCCTATGGCTACACCTTC,CASSLVWAGSYGYTF
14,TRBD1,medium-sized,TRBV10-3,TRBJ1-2,TGTGCCATCAGGATACTCGACAGGGTGGATGGCTACACCTTC,CAIRILDRVDGYTF
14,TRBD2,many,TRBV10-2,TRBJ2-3,TGCGCCAGCGGGGGGGAGGCCCCCGGAGATACGCAGTATTTT,CASGGEAPGDTQYF
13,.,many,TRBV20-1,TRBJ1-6,TGCAGTGTGCAGAGCTCCTATAATTCACCCCTCCACTTT,CSVQSSYNSPLHF
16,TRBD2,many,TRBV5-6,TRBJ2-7,TGTGCCAGCAGCCCCTTCGCCCGGGGGGTGGGCTACGAGCAGTACTTC,CASSPFARGVGYEQYF
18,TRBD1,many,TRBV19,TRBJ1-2,TGTGCCAGTAGTATATGGCGGACAGGGAAGGTCGGGAACTATGGCTACACCTTC,CASSIWRTGKVGNYGYTF
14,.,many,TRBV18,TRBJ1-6,TGTGCCAGCTCATCGGCGGGATATAATTCACCCCTCCACTTT,CASSSAGYNSPLHF
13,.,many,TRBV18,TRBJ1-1,TGTGCCAGCTCACCTTCAGGGAAGGGTGAAGCTTTCTTT,CASSPSGKGEAFF
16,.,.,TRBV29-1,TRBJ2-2,TGCAGCGTTGGCCCGGGGCCCCGGGCGAACACCGGGGAGCTGTTTTTT,CSVGPGPRANTGELFF
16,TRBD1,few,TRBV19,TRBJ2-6,TGTGCCAGTCGGCCACAGGGGATATCTGGGGCCAACGTCCTGACTTTC,CASRPQGISGANVLTF
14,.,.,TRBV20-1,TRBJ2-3,TGCAGTGCTAGTACGGCTAGTTACTCAGATACGCAGTATTTT,CSASTASYSDTQYF
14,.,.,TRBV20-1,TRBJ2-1,TGCAGTGCTTCTCCTTCGTCCGGGACGAAAGAGCAGTTCTTC,CSASPSSGTKEQFF
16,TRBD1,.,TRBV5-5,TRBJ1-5,TGTGCCAGCAGCTTGTTTTGGACAGGGGGTAGTCAGCCCCAGCATTTT,CASSLFWTGGSQPQHF
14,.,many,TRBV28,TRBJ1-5,TGTGCCAGCAATACACTTTTTAGCAATCAGCCCCAGCATTTT,CASNTLFSNQPQHF
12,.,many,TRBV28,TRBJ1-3,TGTGCCAGCAACCCCTCTGGAAACACCATATATTTT,CASNPSGNTIYF